This record concerns one T cell receptor (beta chain) sequence. Its cognate antigen is unknown. The record originates from a study of blood T cells in healthy people across ages. Study findings and constraints: The fall in TCR beta diversity per million T cells was roughly linear with age.

The draw of peripheral blood yielded roughly 9.1 milliliters from each donor. PCR was performed a second time for about 7 to 12 cycles using a sample-barcoded 5' primer and a J-beta primer mix. Every single cDNA molecule received a tag from a template-switch adaptor with 12 random nucleotides. Each CDR3 protein is one row after TCRdb ran MiXCR on the 5' RACE reads. The sample lists around 700,000 distinct CDR3 sequences; approximately 25% were seen once. Germline V gives CDR1 MNHEY, CDR2 SMNVEV (reference sequence). The CDR3 totals 14 residues. Between the trimmed V and J ends, which lost 5 bases and 6 bases, there was a span of 16 bases. The same specimen was also included in a second study, on T cells of mothers and their children. That publication notes: Several children, together with their three healthy Caucasian mothers, made up the donors.

The receptor comes from a boy younger than 18 in good health. This chain uses TRBV27 with TRBJ1-2; D remains unclear. The material sequenced was blood. CDR3 DNA sequence: TGTGCCAGCAGTCCATTGGACCGAGGAGATGGCTACACCTTC. This sequence encodes CASSPLDRGDGYTF.